This T cell receptor (beta chain) was sequenced for a study of blood T cell repertoires in COVID-19. Study-level information: Sources were T cells, B-cell-depleted T cells, or PBMCs; the material itself was cDNA or gDNA.

Generated by immunoSEQ multiplex PCR, the TCRdb table keeps only in-frame clones and is missing some. The data hold 35,000 to 50,000 clones, with about 90% observed a single time. Germline V gene data show CDR1 as LNHDA and CDR2 as SQIVND (reference sequence). V was pared by 5 bases and J by 1 base, with 11 bases of the junction left unmatched. This CDR3 comprises 19 residues. The genes are TRBV19 and TRBJ2-2; the match to TRBD2 covers 12 bases. The sequenced sample consisted of peripheral blood. This sequence was found in a woman in her twenties or thirties in a cohort sampled during active COVID-19. DNA for the CDR3: TGTGCCAGTAGTGGGGCCCCGACTAGCGGGAGCCTGAACACCGGGGAGCTGTTTTTT. It encodes CASSGAPTSGSLNTGELFF.